A selection of T cell receptor beta chains follows, all from one sample in a study of cytomegalovirus exposure and HLA in healthy donors. Clones were read by immunoSEQ multiplex PCR, and TCRdb kept only the in-frame ones, dropping some. Of about 160,000 clones listed, under 90% are singletons. The sample consisted of PBMCs. These receptors all stem from a woman in her late teens or twenties in good health and CMV-seropositive. Each CDR3 is given with its conserved first and last residue. Fields, in order: clone size, D gene, V gene, J gene, CDR3 DNA, CDR3 protein. A D gene is named only where the DNA matches it firmly. Where a row states a size, it is once, few, many or the class of an expanded clone; other rows omit it.

clone size: -
D gene: TRBD1
V gene: TRBV7-2
J gene: TRBJ2-1
CDR3 DNA: TGTGCCAGCAGCACCCAGGGGGCCTACAATGAGCAGTTCTTC
CDR3 protein: CASSTQGAYNEQFF

clone size: -
D gene: TRBD1
V gene: TRBV19
J gene: TRBJ2-1
CDR3 DNA: TGTGCCAGCGACGACAGGGGGAGATCTAGTGAGCAGTTCTTC
CDR3 protein: CASDDRGRSSEQFF

clone size: -
D gene: TRBD2
V gene: TRBV18
J gene: TRBJ2-3
CDR3 DNA: TGTGCCAGCTCACCACTAGCGGGCAGCACAGATACGCAGTATTTT
CDR3 protein: CASSPLAGSTDTQYF

clone size: -
D gene: TRBD1
V gene: TRBV6-6
J gene: TRBJ2-7
CDR3 DNA: TGTGCCAGCGGATGGACAGGGGCAAGCACCGAGCAGTACTTC
CDR3 protein: CASGWTGASTEQYF

clone size: -
D gene: TRBD1
V gene: TRBV19
J gene: TRBJ2-7
CDR3 DNA: TGTGCCAGTAGTATCCGGCAGGGGGCGTACGAGCAGTACTTC
CDR3 protein: CASSIRQGAYEQYF

clone size: -
D gene: TRBD1
V gene: TRBV7-9
J gene: TRBJ1-1
CDR3 DNA: TGTGCCAGCAGCCTAACGGACAGGGGAGAAGCTTTCTTT
CDR3 protein: CASSLTDRGEAFF

clone size: once
D gene: -
V gene: TRBV6-5
J gene: TRBJ1-1
CDR3 DNA: TGTGCCAGCAGACAGGCGCTGAACACTGAAGCTTTCTTT
CDR3 protein: CASRQALNTEAFF

clone size: -
D gene: TRBD1
V gene: TRBV7-8
J gene: TRBJ1-2
CDR3 DNA: TGTGCCAGCAGCTTAGGACAGGGGCCGCAGGCTGGCTACACCTTC
CDR3 protein: CASSLGQGPQAGYTF

clone size: -
D gene: TRBD1
V gene: TRBV7-6
J gene: TRBJ2-6
CDR3 DNA: TGTGCCAGCAGCCCAGACAGGGGGGCCTCTGGGGCCAACGTCCTGACTTTC
CDR3 protein: CASSPDRGASGANVLTF

clone size: -
D gene: -
V gene: TRBV6-5
J gene: TRBJ2-3
CDR3 DNA: TGTGCCAGCAGCCTAGTAGCCACAGATACGCAGTATTTT
CDR3 protein: CASSLVATDTQYF

clone size: -
D gene: -
V gene: TRBV5-1
J gene: TRBJ1-4
CDR3 DNA: TGCGCCAGCAGCTTGGGAGCGAATGAAAAACTGTTTTTT
CDR3 protein: CASSLGANEKLFF

clone size: -
D gene: TRBD1
V gene: TRBV27
J gene: TRBJ2-1
CDR3 DNA: TGTGCCAGCAACGAGGGGGCAGGGGCAGATGAGCAGTTCTTC
CDR3 protein: CASNEGAGADEQFF

clone size: -
D gene: -
V gene: TRBV7-3
J gene: TRBJ2-3
CDR3 DNA: TGTGCCAGCAGCTCGACGGGAGTTCCAGATACGCAGTATTTT
CDR3 protein: CASSSTGVPDTQYF

clone size: -
D gene: TRBD1
V gene: TRBV7-6
J gene: TRBJ2-5
CDR3 DNA: TGTGCCAGCAGTTCGGACAGGGCGCAAGAGACCCAGTACTTC
CDR3 protein: CASSSDRAQETQYF

clone size: -
D gene: -
V gene: TRBV25-1
J gene: TRBJ2-2
CDR3 DNA: TGTGCCAGCAGTGAATCGACAAAAACCGGGGAGCTGTTTTTT
CDR3 protein: CASSESTKTGELFF

clone size: -
D gene: TRBD2
V gene: TRBV7-2
J gene: TRBJ2-5
CDR3 DNA: TGTGCCAGCAGCTTAGCGGGAGGGCCGTTGGAGACCCAGTACTTC
CDR3 protein: CASSLAGGPLETQYF

clone size: once
D gene: -
V gene: TRBV21-1
J gene: TRBJ2-7
CDR3 DNA: TGTGCCAGCAGCAAAGCGACAGGCTCCTACGAGCAGTACTTC
CDR3 protein: CASSKATGSYEQYF